The sequence of this T cell receptor beta chain was determined in a study of shared T cell receptors in the human thymus. Assay: immunoSEQ multiplex PCR; the TCRdb copy retains only in-frame clones and omits some. The sample includes approximately 660,000 clones, approximately 87% of them seen just once. The same sample was also studied in work on human thymus T cells. That source reports: Serving as donors were healthy Finnish infants, each of whom was having open corrective surgery for congenital heart defects. From resections taken during corrective heart surgery, the thymus tissue was obtained. The authors found apparently biased V and J gene usage in thymic and blood repertoires.

The TCR was taken from a boy in the first two years of life with a congenital heart defect. The sample taken for sequencing was thymocytes.

Here the CDR3 reads CASSIGQGASRILNEAFF. The CDR3 bases are TGTGCCAGTAGTATTGGACAGGGGGCGAGTCGCATCCTCAATGAAGCTTTCTTT. V and J are TRBV19 and TRBJ1-1; 11 nucleotides line up with TRBD1. The CDR3 runs 18 residues. Trimming cost V 3 bases and J 7 bases; bases outside gene matches: 16. The germline gives CDR1 LNHDA, CDR2 SQIVND (reference sequence).